This T cell receptor beta chain was observed in a study of shared clonotypes between healthy human individuals. Broader study findings: Among a handful of donors, roughly 5.4% of naive CD4 clonotypes were found in common. Sequencing depth was a factor that was expected to affect clonotype sharing among donors.

On this clone itself: Its antigen is as yet unknown.

Germline V gene data show CDR1 as SGHRS and CDR2 as YFSETQ. The CDR3 is made up of 15 amino acids. V was pared by 0 bases and J by 3 bases, with 10 bases between. The authors loaded roughly 200 ng DNA, about 30,000 T cell genomes, into sorted-subset replicate PCRs. Authors' processing steps: ImmunoSEQ yielded junction-only sequences lacking quality scores, so filtering differed. Data came from immunoSEQ multiplex PCR; TCRdb stores just in-frame clones and leaves some out. Clone size and the V and J calls come from that table; the DNA yielded D and trimming. The sample has approximately 710,000 clones, less than 95% seen once; the top ten hold more than 30%.

The receptor comes from a young man in good health. Some clones in this sample may be carry-over from other donors' samples. The sample comprised memory CD8+ T cells from PBMCs. Subset noted: CD45RO+ cells pooled with CCR7-negative TemRA cells. V and J are TRBV5-1 and TRBJ1-5; D may be TRBD1 (6 bases). The chain's CDR3 is CASSLEGGVNQPQHF. The CDR3 DNA reads TGCGCCAGCAGCTTGGAAGGGGGAGTCAATCAGCCCCAGCATTTT.